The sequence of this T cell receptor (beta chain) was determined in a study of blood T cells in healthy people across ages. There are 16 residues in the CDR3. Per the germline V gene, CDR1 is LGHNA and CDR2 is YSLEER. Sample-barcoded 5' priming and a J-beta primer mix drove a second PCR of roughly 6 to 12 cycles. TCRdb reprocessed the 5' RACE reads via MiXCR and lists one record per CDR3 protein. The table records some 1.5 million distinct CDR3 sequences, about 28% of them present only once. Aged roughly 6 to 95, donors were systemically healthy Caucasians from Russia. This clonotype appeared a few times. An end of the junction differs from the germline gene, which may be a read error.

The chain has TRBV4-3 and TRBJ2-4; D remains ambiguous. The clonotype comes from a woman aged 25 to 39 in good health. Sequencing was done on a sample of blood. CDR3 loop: CASSQEGLGAKNTQYF. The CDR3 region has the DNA TGCGCCAGCAGCCAAGAAGGGCTAGGAGCCAAAAACACTCAGTACTTC.